This T cell receptor (beta chain) was identified in a study of cytomegalovirus exposure and HLA in healthy donors. Study results and limitations: Most likely, a cluster of highly shared sequence variants arose as a sequencing artifact. A later analysis reported that several of the most significant clusters appeared to be linked to common viral pathogens, among them Epstein-Barr virus.

PCR primers comprised 60 Vbeta and 13 Jbeta primers. Method: immunoSEQ multiplex PCR; TCRdb's copy keeps in-frame clones and lacks some. Counted here are around 92,000 clones, over 65% occurring once; the ten biggest clones make up 16%. The CDR3 has 14 residues. Germline V gives CDR1 MNHEY, CDR2 SMNVEV (reference sequence). V lost 0 bases and J lost 7, with 10 bases in between. This clone is labeled as medium-sized. As yet, its antigen is unknown. The sequence was obtained from a man aged 60 to 75 in good health and CMV-seropositive. The chain links TRBV27 to TRBJ2-1, with TRBD2 as a possible D gene (5 bases). Sequenced input: PBMCs. This chain's CDR3 is CASSLSGRRNEQFF. In nucleotides, the CDR3 is TGTGCCAGCAGTTTATCCGGACGGAGGAATGAGCAGTTCTTC.